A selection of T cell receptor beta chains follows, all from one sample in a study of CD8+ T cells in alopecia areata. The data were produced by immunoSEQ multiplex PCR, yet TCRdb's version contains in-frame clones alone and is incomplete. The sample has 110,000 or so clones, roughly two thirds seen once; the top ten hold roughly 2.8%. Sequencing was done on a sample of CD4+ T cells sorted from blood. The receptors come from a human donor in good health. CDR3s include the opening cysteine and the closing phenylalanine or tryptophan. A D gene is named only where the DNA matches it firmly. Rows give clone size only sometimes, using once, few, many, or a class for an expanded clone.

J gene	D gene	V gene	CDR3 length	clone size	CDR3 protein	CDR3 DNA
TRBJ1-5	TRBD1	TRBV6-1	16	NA	CASSATGAFSNQPQHF	TGTGCCAGCAGTGCTACAGGGGCGTTTAGCAATCAGCCCCAGCATTTT
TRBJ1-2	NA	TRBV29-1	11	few	CSVVSGRGYTF	TGCAGCGTTGTGTCCGGGCGTGGCTACACCTTC
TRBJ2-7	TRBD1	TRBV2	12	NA	CASRTGSYEQYF	TGTGCCTCGAGGACAGGGTCCTACGAGCAGTACTTC
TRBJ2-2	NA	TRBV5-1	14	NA	CASGVGSNTGELFF	TGCGCCAGCGGCGTGGGGTCGAACACCGGGGAGCTGTTTTTT
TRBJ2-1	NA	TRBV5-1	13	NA	CASSFGSYNEQFF	TGCGCCAGCAGCTTTGGCTCCTACAATGAGCAGTTCTTC
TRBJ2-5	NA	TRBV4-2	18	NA	CASSQEWTSLGRQETQYF	TGTGCCAGCAGCCAAGAATGGACAAGCCTAGGCAGGCAAGAGACCCAGTACTTC
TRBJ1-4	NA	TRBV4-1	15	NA	CASSPEYPTREKLFF	TGCGCCAGCAGCCCAGAGTACCCGACGAGAGAAAAACTGTTTTTT
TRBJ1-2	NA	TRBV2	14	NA	CASSEPAGDYGYTF	TGTGCCAGCAGTGAACCGGCCGGGGACTATGGCTACACCTTC
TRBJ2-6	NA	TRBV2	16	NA	CASSEPGGGGANVLTF	TGTGCCAGCAGTGAACCCGGGGGCGGTGGGGCCAACGTCCTGACTTTC
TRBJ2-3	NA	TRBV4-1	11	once	CASSHSGTQYF	TGCGCCAGCAGCCACTCCGGTACGCAGTATTTT
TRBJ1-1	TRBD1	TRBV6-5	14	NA	CASSQNRGGTEAFF	TGTGCCAGCAGTCAAAACAGGGGAGGGACTGAAGCTTTCTTT
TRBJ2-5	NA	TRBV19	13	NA	CASSPQGPETQYF	TGTGCCAGTAGTCCCCAGGGGCCGGAGACCCAGTACTTC
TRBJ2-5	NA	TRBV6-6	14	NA	CASSYSNLGETQYF	TGTGCCAGCAGTTACTCGAATCTTGGGGAGACCCAGTACTTC
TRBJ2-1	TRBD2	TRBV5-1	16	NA	CASSVSSGGSYNEQFF	TGCGCCAGCAGCGTCTCTAGCGGGGGGTCCTACAATGAGCAGTTCTTC
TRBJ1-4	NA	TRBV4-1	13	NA	CASSQDDREKLFF	TGCGCCAGCAGCCAAGATGACCGTGAAAAACTGTTTTTT
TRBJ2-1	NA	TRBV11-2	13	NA	CASSLDRNNEQFF	TGTGCCAGCAGCTTAGACAGAAACAATGAGCAGTTCTTC
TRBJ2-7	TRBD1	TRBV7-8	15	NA	CASSRRGQAPTGQYF	TGTGCCAGCAGCCGAAGGGGACAGGCACCTACGGGGCAGTACTTC
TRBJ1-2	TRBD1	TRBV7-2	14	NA	CASSTGGGYYGYTF	TGTGCCAGCAGCACAGGGGGAGGATACTATGGCTACACCTTC
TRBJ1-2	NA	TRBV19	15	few	CASSKPGRLNYGYTF	TGTGCCAGTAGTAAACCGGGGCGGTTGAACTATGGCTACACCTTC
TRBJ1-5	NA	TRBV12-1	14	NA	CASSCRQGRQPQHF	TGTGCCAGCAGCTGTCGACAGGGAAGACAGCCCCAGCATTTT
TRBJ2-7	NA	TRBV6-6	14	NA	CATRQEGEVYEQYF	TGTGCCACCCGGCAGGAGGGGGAGGTATACGAGCAGTACTTC
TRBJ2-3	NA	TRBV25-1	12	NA	CASSQQRDTQYF	TGTGCCAGCAGCCAACAGCGGGATACGCAGTATTTT
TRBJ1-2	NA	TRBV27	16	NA	CASSSSRTSLIYGYTF	TGTGCCAGCAGTTCATCCAGAACATCCCTTATCTATGGCTACACCTTC
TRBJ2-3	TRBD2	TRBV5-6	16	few	CASTGYGTSGTDTQYF	TGTGCCAGCACCGGTTATGGGACTAGCGGTACAGATACGCAGTATTTT
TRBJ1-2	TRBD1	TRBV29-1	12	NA	CSVDRGQGGYTF	TGCAGCGTTGACAGGGGGCAAGGTGGCTACACCTTC
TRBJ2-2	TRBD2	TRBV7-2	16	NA	CASSLEAGGHTGELFF	TGTGCCAGCAGCTTAGAAGCGGGGGGTCACACCGGGGAGCTGTTTTTT
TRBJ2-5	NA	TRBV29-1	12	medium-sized	CSVVGRQETQYF	TGCAGCGTTGTCGGCAGGCAAGAGACCCAGTACTTC
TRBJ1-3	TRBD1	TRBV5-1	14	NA	CASSPGGLGNTIYF	TGCGCCAGCAGCCCAGGGGGTCTTGGAAACACCATATATTTT
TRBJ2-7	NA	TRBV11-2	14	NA	CASSSRGPAYEQYF	TGTGCCAGCAGCTCCCGAGGGCCGGCCTACGAGCAGTACTTC
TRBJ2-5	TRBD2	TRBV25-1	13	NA	CASSDTGGETQYF	TGTGCCAGCAGTGATACGGGAGGGGAGACCCAGTACTTC
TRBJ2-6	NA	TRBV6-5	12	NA	CASSPGANVLTF	TGTGCCAGCAGTCCGGGGGCCAACGTCCTGACTTTC
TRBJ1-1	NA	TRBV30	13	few	CAWSVGRAIEAFF	TGTGCCTGGAGTGTGGGAAGGGCGATTGAAGCTTTCTTT
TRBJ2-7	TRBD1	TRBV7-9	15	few	CASSLQRTGVHEQYF	TGTGCCAGCAGCTTACAGCGGACAGGGGTCCACGAGCAGTACTTC
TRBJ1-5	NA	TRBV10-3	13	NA	CAISGTEDQPQHF	TGTGCCATCAGTGGGACAGAGGACCAGCCCCAGCATTTT
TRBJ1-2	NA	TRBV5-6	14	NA	CASSSVGGNYGYTF	TGTGCCAGCAGCTCCGTGGGCGGAAACTATGGCTACACCTTC
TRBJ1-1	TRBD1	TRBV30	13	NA	CAWRAGTGGKAFF	TGTGCCTGGAGGGCGGGGACAGGGGGCAAAGCTTTCTTT
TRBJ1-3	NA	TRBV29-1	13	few	CSVEGGSGNTIYF	TGCAGCGTTGAAGGGGGCTCTGGAAACACCATATATTTT
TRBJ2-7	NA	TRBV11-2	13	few	CASNRQATYEQYF	TGTGCCAGCAACAGACAGGCTACCTACGAGCAGTACTTC
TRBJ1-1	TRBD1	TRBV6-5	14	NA	CASSSGGTAGEAFF	TGTGCCAGCAGTTCCGGTGGGACAGCCGGTGAAGCTTTCTTT
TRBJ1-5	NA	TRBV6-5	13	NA	CASRTGLNQPQHF	TGTGCCAGCAGGACAGGCCTCAATCAGCCCCAGCATTTT
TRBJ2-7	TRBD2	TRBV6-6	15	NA	CASSYPVAGVYEQYF	TGTGCCAGCAGTTACCCGGTAGCGGGGGTATACGAGCAGTACTTC
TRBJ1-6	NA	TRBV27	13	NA	CASSYDISSPLHF	TGTGCCAGCAGCTACGACATTTCCTCACCCCTCCACTTT
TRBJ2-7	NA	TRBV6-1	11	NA	CASSVSYEQYF	TGTGCCAGCAGTGTAAGCTACGAGCAGTACTTC
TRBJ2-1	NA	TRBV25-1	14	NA	CASSIQQGVNEQFF	TGTGCCAGCAGTATCCAACAGGGCGTCAATGAGCAGTTCTTC
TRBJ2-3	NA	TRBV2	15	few	CASRDGDLRTDTQYF	TGTGCCAGCAGGGACGGGGACCTCCGCACAGATACGCAGTATTTT
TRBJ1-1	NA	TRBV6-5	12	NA	CASRRGSTEAFF	TGTGCCAGCCGCAGGGGAAGCACTGAAGCTTTCTTT
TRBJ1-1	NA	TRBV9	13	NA	CASSPFGRGKAFF	TGTGCCAGCAGCCCCTTTGGTCGAGGGAAAGCTTTCTTT
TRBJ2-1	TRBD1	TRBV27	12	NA	CASRDRVYEQFF	TGTGCCAGCAGGGACAGGGTTTATGAGCAGTTCTTC
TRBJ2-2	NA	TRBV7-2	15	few	CASSIRGLSTGELFF	TGTGCCAGCAGCATACGGGGGTTGAGTACCGGGGAGCTGTTTTTT
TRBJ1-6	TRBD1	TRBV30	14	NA	CACRTGEHNSPLHF	TGTGCCTGCCGGACAGGGGAACATAATTCACCCCTCCACTTT
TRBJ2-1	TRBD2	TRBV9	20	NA	CASSVGLAGLSPSSYNEQFF	TGTGCCAGCAGCGTAGGGCTAGCGGGCTTATCCCCCAGCTCCTACAATGAGCAGTTCTTC
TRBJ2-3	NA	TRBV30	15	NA	CAWSRRSRSTDTQYF	TGTGCCTGGAGTAGGAGGTCCCGGAGCACAGATACGCAGTATTTT
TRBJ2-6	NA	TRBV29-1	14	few	CSVGGGGGANVLTF	TGCAGCGTTGGCGGTGGAGGGGGGGCCAACGTCCTGACTTTC
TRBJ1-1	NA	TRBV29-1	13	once	CSVGQTMNTEAFF	TGCAGCGTTGGGCAAACCATGAACACTGAAGCTTTCTTT
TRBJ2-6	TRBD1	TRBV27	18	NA	CASRVRTGVTSGANVLTF	TGTGCCAGCAGGGTAAGGACAGGGGTCACCTCTGGGGCCAACGTCCTGACTTTC
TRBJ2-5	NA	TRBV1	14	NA	CTSSFGGAQETQYF	TGCACCAGCAGCTTCGGGGGGGCCCAAGAGACCCAGTACTTC
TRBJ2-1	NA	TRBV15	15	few	CATSRPGTSYNEQFF	TGTGCCACCAGCAGGCCCGGGACAAGCTACAATGAGCAGTTCTTC